The clone carrying this T cell receptor beta chain is classed as medium-sized. The antigen is unknown. These data are taken from a study of OX40 agonist ivuxolimab in advanced cancers. Study-level points and caveats: Compared with CD4+, CD8+ T cells on average had more expanded clones.

V lost 4 bases and J lost 9, with 16 bases in between. Per germline, CDR1 MGHDK and CDR2 SYGVNS. There are 15 residues in the CDR3. Sequencing was performed with immunoSEQ multiplex PCR; in TCRdb, only in-frame clones are kept and a portion is missing. The sample carries fewer than 25,000 clones, roughly three quarters recorded once. This chain joins TRBV25-1 and TRBJ1-6; possibly TRBD1 for D (6 bases). The sample was CD4+ or CD8+ T cells sorted from blood, taken in a trial of the OX40 agonist ivuxolimab. The TCR comes from an adult with an advanced solid tumor such as melanoma, head and neck, liver or kidney cancer. The CDR3 bases are TGTGCCAGCAGTGCACGACAGGTCTGGGGTTCACCCCTCCACTTT. Amino acid sequence: CASSARQVWGSPLHF. The whole variable domain, filled in from reference TRBV25-1 and TRBJ1-6, reads EADIYQTPRYLVIGTGKKITLECSQTMGHDKMYWYQQDPGMELHLIHYSYGVNSTEKGDLSSESTVSRIRTEHFPLTLESARPSHTSQYLCASSARQVWGSPLHFGNGTRLTVT.